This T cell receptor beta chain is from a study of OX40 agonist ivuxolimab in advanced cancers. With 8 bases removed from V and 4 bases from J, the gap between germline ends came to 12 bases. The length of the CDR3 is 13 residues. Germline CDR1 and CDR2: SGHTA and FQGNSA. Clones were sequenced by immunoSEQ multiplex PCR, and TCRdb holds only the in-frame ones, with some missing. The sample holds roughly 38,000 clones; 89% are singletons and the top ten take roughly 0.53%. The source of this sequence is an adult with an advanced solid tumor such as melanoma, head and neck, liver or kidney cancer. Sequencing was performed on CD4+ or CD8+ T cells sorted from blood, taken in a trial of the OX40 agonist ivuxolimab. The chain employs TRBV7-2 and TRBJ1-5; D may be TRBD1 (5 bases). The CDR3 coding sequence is TGTGCCAGCGTCAGGGACTTAAATCAGCCCCAGCATTTT. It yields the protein CASVRDLNQPQHF.